This T cell receptor (beta chain) appears in the sequencing data of a study of blood T cell repertoires in COVID-19. The V end was cut by 5 bases, the J end by 4 bases, with 19 bases between. The germline CDR1 and CDR2 sequences are SGHRS and YFSETQ. The CDR3 length is 16 residues. This clone was seen a handful of times. Clones were sequenced by immunoSEQ multiplex PCR, and TCRdb holds only the in-frame ones, with some missing. In the table there are some 200,000 clones, 86% of which are singletons. J is TRBJ2-1 and V is TRBV5-1; the D gene is possibly TRBD2 (7 bases). The origin of this receptor is a woman aged 40 to 50 with acute COVID-19. The sample consisted of PBMCs or T cells enriched from blood (not recorded which). The CDR3 DNA is TGCGCCAGCAGTCCCCGGGGGGCTTACTCTTACAATGAGCAGTTCTTC. This encodes CASSPRGAYSYNEQFF.